This T cell receptor (beta chain) was identified in a study of monozygotic twins with inflammatory bowel disease. Notes on the study in general: It was not supported that a single strong signal or clonotype was associated with IBD. Patients received differing immunosuppressive treatments, which may have added variability to their repertoires.

Germline values: CDR1 SNHLY, CDR2 FYNNEI. The CDR3 length is 11 residues. The blood volume drawn from each donor was 2 to 3 ml. The template switching step added UMIs that contained a 6-nucleotide sample barcode. TCRdb reanalyzed the 5' RACE reads and collapses them to one entry per CDR3 protein, without DNA. Recorded here are over 110,000 distinct CDR3 sequences; the top ten clones represent 2% to 3%. Concerning this clonotype: Antigen specificity is unknown.

This chain uses TRBV2 with TRBJ2-1; TCRdb designates TRBD2, a call that cannot be tested without DNA. The sequenced sample was blood. The clonotype was recovered from a human donor with ulcerative colitis or Crohn's disease, or a healthy co-twin of an affected twin (not recorded which). CDR3 amino acids: CASVRGGWEFF. Supplemented by reference TRBV2 and TRBJ2-1, the full variable domain reads EPEVTQTPSHQVTQMGQEVILRCVPISNHLYFYWYRQILGQKVEFLVSFYNNEISEKSEIFDDQFSVERPDGSNFTLKIRSTKLEDSAMYFCASVRGGWEFFGPGTRLTVL.